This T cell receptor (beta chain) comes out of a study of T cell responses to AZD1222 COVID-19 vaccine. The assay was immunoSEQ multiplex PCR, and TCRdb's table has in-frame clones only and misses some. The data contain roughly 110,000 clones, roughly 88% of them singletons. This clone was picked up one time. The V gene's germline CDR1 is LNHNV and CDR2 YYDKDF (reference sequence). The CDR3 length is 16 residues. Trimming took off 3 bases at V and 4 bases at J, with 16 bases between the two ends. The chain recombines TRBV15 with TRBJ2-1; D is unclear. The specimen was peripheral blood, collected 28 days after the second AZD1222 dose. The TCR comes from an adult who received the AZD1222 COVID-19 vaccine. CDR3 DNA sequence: TGTGCCACCAGCAGCCGCCCTCCCCAACCTTACAATGAGCAGTTCTTC. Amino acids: CATSSRPPQPYNEQFF. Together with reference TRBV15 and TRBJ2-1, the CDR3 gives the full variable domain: DAMVIQNPRYQVTQFGKPVTLSCSQTLNHNVMYWYQQKSSQAPKLLFHYYDKDFNNEADTPDNFQSRRPNTSFCFLDIRSPGLGDTAMYLCATSSRPPQPYNEQFFGPGTRLTVL.